This T cell receptor (beta chain) appears in the sequencing data of a study of breast tumors, draining lymph nodes, adjacent tissues. Comments on this clonotype: Its target is not known. The DNA is omitted, as the CDR3 cannot be located on it reliably, and the CDR3 follows TCRdb's listing.

Study results and limitations: Findings are consistent with lymph node origin and intratumoral expansion of most tumor T cells. Tumors had less TCR diversity than lymph nodes, more than nontumor tissue.

TCRdb passed the multiplex PCR reads through MiXCR, listing each CDR3 protein once. The data contain roughly 23,000 distinct CDR3 sequences, 50% to 75% of them singletons. The material sequenced was tumor-adjacent breast tissue. The sequence came from a female donor with breast cancer. Some clones in this sample may be carry-over from other donors' samples.

The CDR3 is CDSSFYICSARAPDREAGNTIYF. The genes are TRBV4-1 and TRBJ1-3; no check of the table's D call, TRBD1, against the DNA was made. Termini included, the CDR3 measures 23 amino acids. Germline CDR1 reads MGHRA; CDR2 reads YSYEKL.